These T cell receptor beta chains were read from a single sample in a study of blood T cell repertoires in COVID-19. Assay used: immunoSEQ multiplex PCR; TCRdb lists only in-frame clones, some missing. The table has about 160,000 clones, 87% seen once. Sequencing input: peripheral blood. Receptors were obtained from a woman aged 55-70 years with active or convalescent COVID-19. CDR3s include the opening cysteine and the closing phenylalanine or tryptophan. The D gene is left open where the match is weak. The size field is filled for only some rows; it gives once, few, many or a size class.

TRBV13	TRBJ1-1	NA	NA	TGTGCCAGCAGCTTAGGCCTGACAGTGAACACTGAAGCTTTCTTT	CASSLGLTVNTEAFF
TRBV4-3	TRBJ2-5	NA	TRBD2	TGCGCCAGCAGCCAGAACCCTATCGCGGGGGGGCAAGAGACCCAGTACTTC	CASSQNPIAGGQETQYF
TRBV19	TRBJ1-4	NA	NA	TGTGCCAGCCAAGCGGACGGAGAATATGAAAAACTGTTTTTT	CASQADGEYEKLFF
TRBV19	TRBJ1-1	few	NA	TGTGCCAGTAGTATAATGGGGGGAAGGGGTACTGAAGCTTTCTTT	CASSIMGGRGTEAFF
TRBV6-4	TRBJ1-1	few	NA	TGTGCCAGCAGTTATACAGGGAGAACTGAAGCTTTCTTT	CASSYTGRTEAFF
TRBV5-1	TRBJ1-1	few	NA	TGCGCCAGCAGCTTGGTAGGCCCCGGGGAAGCTTTCTTT	CASSLVGPGEAFF
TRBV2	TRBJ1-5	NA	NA	TGTGCCAGCAGTAGAGAATATAGCAATCAGCCCCAGCATTTT	CASSREYSNQPQHF
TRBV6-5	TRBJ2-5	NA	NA	TGTGCCAGCAGAAGGACAGGGAGGGAAGAGACCCAGTACTTC	CASRRTGREETQYF
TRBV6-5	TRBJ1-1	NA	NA	TGTGCCAGCAGTTCCCGGGACATACGGGGCACTGAAGCTTTCTTT	CASSSRDIRGTEAFF
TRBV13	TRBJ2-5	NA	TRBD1	TGTGCCAGCAGCTTAGGCGGGACAGGGTTTGGCGAGACCCAGTACTTC	CASSLGGTGFGETQYF
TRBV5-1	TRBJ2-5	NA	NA	TGCGCCAGCAGCTTGCATCGACAGGTCAATACTGAGACCCAGTACTTC	CASSLHRQVNTETQYF
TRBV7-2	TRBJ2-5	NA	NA	TGTGCCAGCAGCCCTCTCCAAGAGACCCAGTACTTC	CASSPLQETQYF
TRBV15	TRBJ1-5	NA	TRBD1	TGTGCCACCAGCTCGCACAGGGGTCTAATCGGCAATCAGCCCCAGCATTTT	CATSSHRGLIGNQPQHF
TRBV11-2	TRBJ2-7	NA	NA	TGTGCCAGCACCCCCTCCCACGGTCCCTACGAGCAGTACTTC	CASTPSHGPYEQYF
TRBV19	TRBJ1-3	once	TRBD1	TGTGCCAGTAGTACGATGGGGACAGTCTCTGGAAACACCATATATTTT	CASSTMGTVSGNTIYF
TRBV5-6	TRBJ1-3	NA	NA	TGTGCCAGCAGCTTGCCCCAGGCTTTTGGAAACACCATATATTTT	CASSLPQAFGNTIYF
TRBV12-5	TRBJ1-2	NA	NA	TGTGCTACTAAGCCGGAAGGGGCCTATGGCTACACCTTC	CATKPEGAYGYTF
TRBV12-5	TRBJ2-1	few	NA	TGTGCTAGTGGTGGGGGCCCTAGCTCCTACAATGAGCAGTTCTTC	CASGGGPSSYNEQFF
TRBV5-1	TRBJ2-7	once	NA	TGCGCCAGCAGCTTGAGGGGTGGGTCCTACGAGCAGTACTTC	CASSLRGGSYEQYF
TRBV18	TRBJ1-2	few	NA	TGTGCCAGCACCACAGGAGATAACTATGGCTACACCTTC	CASTTGDNYGYTF
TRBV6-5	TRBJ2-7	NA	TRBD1	TGTGCCAGCAGTTATGGGACAGGGATACCCTACGAGCAGTACTTC	CASSYGTGIPYEQYF
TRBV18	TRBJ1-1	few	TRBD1	TGTGCCAGCTCGACAGGACAGGGAGAAGCTTTCTTT	CASSTGQGEAFF
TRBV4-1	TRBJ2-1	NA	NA	TGCGCCAGCAGCCAACGGACTATTAACGTGGACAATGAGCAGTTCTTC	CASSQRTINVDNEQFF
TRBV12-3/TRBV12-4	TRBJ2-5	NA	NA	TGTGCCAGCAGTTTAAGCAACCAAGAGGCCCAGTACTTC	CASSLSNQEAQYF
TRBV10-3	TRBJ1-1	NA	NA	TGTGCCATCAGTGTACAGGGGAACACTGAAGCTTTCTTT	CAISVQGNTEAFF
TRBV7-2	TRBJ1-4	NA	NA	TGTGCCAGCAGCCGTGAGGTCGGGGATGAAAAACTGTTTTTT	CASSREVGDEKLFF
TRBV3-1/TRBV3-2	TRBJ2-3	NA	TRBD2	TGTGCCAGCAGCCCCCTAGCGGGGGGACGCACAGATACGCAGTATTTT	CASSPLAGGRTDTQYF
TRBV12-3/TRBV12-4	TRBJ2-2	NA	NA	TGTGCCAGCAGTTTCCGGAACACCGGGGAGCTGTTTTTT	CASSFRNTGELFF
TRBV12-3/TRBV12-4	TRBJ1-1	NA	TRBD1	TGTGCCAGCAGCACCGGACAGGGGACGGAAGCTTTCTTT	CASSTGQGTEAFF
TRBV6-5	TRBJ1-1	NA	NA	TGTGCCAGCACTCGACTCGCGGGAAGCACTGAAGCTTTCTTT	CASTRLAGSTEAFF
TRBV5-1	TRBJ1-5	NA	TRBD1	TGCGCCAGCAGCTTTACAGGGGGCGATCAGCCCCAGCATTTT	CASSFTGGDQPQHF
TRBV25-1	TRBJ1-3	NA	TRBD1	TGTGCCAGCAGTGAATCGACAGGGTTCTCTGGAAACACCATATATTTT	CASSESTGFSGNTIYF
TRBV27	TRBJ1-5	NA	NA	TGTGCCAGCAGAGACAGGCCCAATCAGCCCCAGCATTTT	CASRDRPNQPQHF
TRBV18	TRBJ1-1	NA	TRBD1	TGTGCCAGCTCGCCCGACAGGGCCACTGAAGCTTTCTTT	CASSPDRATEAFF
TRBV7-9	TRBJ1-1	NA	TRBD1	TGTGCCAGCAGCTTAGGGGTCAGGGGGGAAGCTTTCTTT	CASSLGVRGEAFF
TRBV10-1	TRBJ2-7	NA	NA	TGCGCCAAGGCGGACAGAAGTGCCTACGAGCAGTACTTC	CAKADRSAYEQYF
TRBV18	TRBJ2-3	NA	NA	TGTGCCAGCTCACCACCTGGACAGTCCGGGGATACGCAGTATTTT	CASSPPGQSGDTQYF
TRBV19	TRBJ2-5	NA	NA	TGTGCCAGTAGTCCCCAGAGGGAGACCCAGTACTTC	CASSPQRETQYF
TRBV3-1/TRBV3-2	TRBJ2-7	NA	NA	TGTGCCAGCAGCCGTCGCTCCTACGAGCAGTACTTC	CASSRRSYEQYF
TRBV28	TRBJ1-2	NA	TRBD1	TGTGCCAGCAGTTCCGGACAGGGGAATGGCTACACCTTC	CASSSGQGNGYTF
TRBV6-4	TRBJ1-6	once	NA	TGTGCCAGCAGTGACCGGGTTTGGAATTCACCCCTCCACTTT	CASSDRVWNSPLHF
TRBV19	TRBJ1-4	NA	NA	TGTGCCAGTAAGGACTCCGGGAAGGCTAATGAAAAACTGTTTTTT	CASKDSGKANEKLFF
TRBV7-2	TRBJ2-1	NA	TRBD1	TGTGCCAGCAGTTTCGGACAGGGTGGATACAATGAGCAGTTCTTC	CASSFGQGGYNEQFF
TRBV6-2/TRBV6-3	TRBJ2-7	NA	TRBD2	TGTGCCAGCAGTTCGGGACTAGCGGGGGCCTACGAGCAGTACTTC	CASSSGLAGAYEQYF
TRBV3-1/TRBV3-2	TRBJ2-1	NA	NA	TGTGCCAGCAGCGATTCGATGAGGGGGAGCTACAATGAGCAGTTCTTC	CASSDSMRGSYNEQFF
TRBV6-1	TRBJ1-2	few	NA	TGTGCCAGCAGTGACATTCCTAACTATGGCTACACCTTC	CASSDIPNYGYTF
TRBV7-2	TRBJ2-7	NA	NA	TGTGCCAGCAGCTCCGGACAGGGAGGGCTTTACGAGCAGTACTTC	CASSSGQGGLYEQYF
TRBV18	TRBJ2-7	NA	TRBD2	TGTGCCAGCTCACAGACTAGCGGGGGGGCATTTTTCGGCTACGAGCAGTACTTC	CASSQTSGGAFFGYEQYF
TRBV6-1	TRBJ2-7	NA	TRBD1	TGTGCCAGCAGGGAACAGGGGGTTGGTTCCCCGATGGGGGAGCAGTACTTC	CASREQGVGSPMGEQYF
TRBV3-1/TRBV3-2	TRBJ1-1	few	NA	TGTGCCAGCAGCAATAGGGGAAGGGGCACTGAAGCTTTCTTT	CASSNRGRGTEAFF
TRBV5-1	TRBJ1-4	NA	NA	TGCGCCAGCAGCTTGGTAGGCGGTGAAAAACTGTTTTTT	CASSLVGGEKLFF
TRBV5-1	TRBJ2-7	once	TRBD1	TGCGCCAGCAGCGCAGACCTCCGGGACAGGTCCTACGAGCAGTACTTC	CASSADLRDRSYEQYF
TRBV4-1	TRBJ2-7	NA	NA	TGCGCCAGCTCATTCAAAGAGACAGCCAGTTACTCCTACGAGCAGTACTTC	CASSFKETASYSYEQYF
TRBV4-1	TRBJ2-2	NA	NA	TGCGCCAGCAGCCAAGTTCGGGGTGAATTTTTGGCCGGGGAGCTGTTTTTT	CASSQVRGEFLAGELFF
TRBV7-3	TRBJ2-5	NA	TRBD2	TGTGCCAGCAGCTTAAAACCTAGCGGGCGGGAGACCCAGTACTTC	CASSLKPSGRETQYF
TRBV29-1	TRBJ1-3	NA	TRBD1	TGCAGCGTCGGGACAGGGGCAGCAGGGAACACCATATATTTT	CSVGTGAAGNTIYF
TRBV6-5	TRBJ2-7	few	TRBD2	TGTGCCAGCAGTAGGGGACTAGCGGACTACGAGCAGTACTTC	CASSRGLADYEQYF
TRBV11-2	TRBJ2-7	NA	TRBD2	TGTGCCAGCAGCGCCAGCCCTAGCGGGGGGTACGAGCAGTACTTC	CASSASPSGGYEQYF
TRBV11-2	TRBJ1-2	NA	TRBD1	TGTGCCAGCAGCTTAGGTAGGGGGCGAAGCTTAAACTATGGCTACACCTTC	CASSLGRGRSLNYGYTF
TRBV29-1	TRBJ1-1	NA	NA	TGCAGCGTTGAGGGGGGTTTCTTT	CSVEGGFF